Detailed here is one T cell receptor beta chain. Its antigen is undetermined. This sample is part of a study of OX40 agonist ivuxolimab in advanced cancers. CDR3 length: 14 residues. V gave up 3 bases and J gave up 7 bases, with 16 bases separating them. The germline V gene has CDR1 SGDLS and CDR2 YYNGEE. Profiling relied on immunoSEQ multiplex PCR, and the TCRdb table lists in-frame clones only, not all of them. The sample consists of approximately 15,000 clones, about 77% of them appearing once. Notes on the study in general: There were also nonresponders showing low normalized T-cell clonal expansion.

This material consisted of CD4+ or CD8+ T cells sorted from blood, taken in a trial of the OX40 agonist ivuxolimab. This chain links TRBV9 with TRBJ1-1; TRBD1 might be the D (5 bases). The TCR comes from an adult with an advanced solid tumor such as melanoma, head and neck, liver or kidney cancer. CDR3 nucleotides: TGTGCCAGCAGCGCCGCCAGCCAGGGCGGTGAAGCTTTCTTT. Encoded protein: CASSAASQGGEAFF.